Listed below are T cell receptor beta chains from one sample, sequenced in a study of cytomegalovirus exposure and HLA in healthy donors. The repertoire was sequenced with immunoSEQ multiplex PCR; TCRdb's copy has only in-frame clones and lacks some. The top ten hold roughly 3% of the sample, which has approximately 150,000 clones, about 90% seen once. The sequenced material came from PBMCs. These receptors all stem from a woman between 18 and 29 years old in good health and CMV-seropositive. Both conserved end residues are part of each CDR3. D genes are given only for firm matches. Clone size is given for some rows only: seen once, a few or many times, or a class if the clone is expanded.

.	TRBV30	TRBJ1-4	15	.	TGTGCCTGGAGTCGCACCGGGACATTCTCCAGAAAACTGTTTTTT	CAWSRTGTFSRKLFF
.	TRBV27	TRBJ1-1	14	.	TGTGCCAGCAGTTTTTACGCGGGAAACACTGAAGCTTTCTTT	CASSFYAGNTEAFF
.	TRBV5-1	TRBJ1-3	17	TRBD1	TGCGCCAGCAGCCTTATTCCGAGGACAGGGGAAGGAAACACCATATATTTT	CASSLIPRTGEGNTIYF
.	TRBV14	TRBJ1-1	12	.	TGTGCCAGCAGCCGGGGGGGCACTGAAGCTTTCTTT	CASSRGGTEAFF
.	TRBV2	TRBJ1-6	15	.	TGTGCCAGCAGTGAACGGATGCACCAGGATTCACCCCTCCACTTT	CASSERMHQDSPLHF
once	TRBV6-5	TRBJ1-2	14	.	TGTGCCAGCAGTTACGTCGGTTCTAGCTATGGCTACACCTTC	CASSYVGSSYGYTF
.	TRBV6-1	TRBJ2-7	11	.	TGTGCCAGCAGTGCAACAGGGTGGCAGTACTTC	CASSATGWQYF
.	TRBV7-2	TRBJ2-1	14	.	TGTGCCAGCAGCTTTAATTTAGATCCCGATGAGCAGTTCTTC	CASSFNLDPDEQFF
.	TRBV5-1	TRBJ1-3	17	.	TGCGCCAGCAGCTTGGGGTCCGCAGGTATCTCTGGAAACACCATATATTTT	CASSLGSAGISGNTIYF
.	TRBV30	TRBJ1-1	14	.	TGTGCCTGGAGTGTATCCCCACGTGAGGATGAAGCTTTCTTT	CAWSVSPREDEAFF
.	TRBV18	TRBJ1-3	15	.	TGTGCCAGCTCACCCCGTTTAGCTCTTGGAAACACCATATATTTT	CASSPRLALGNTIYF
once	TRBV7-2	TRBJ2-5	15	TRBD2	TGTGCCAGCAGCTCCTATAGCGGGAGTCAAGAGACCCAGTACTTC	CASSSYSGSQETQYF
.	TRBV28	TRBJ2-1	14	.	TGTGCCAGCAGTTTGCTGGAGTCCTACAATGAGCAGTTCTTC	CASSLLESYNEQFF
.	TRBV29-1	TRBJ2-1	15	TRBD2	TGCAGCTTGGGAGGCGGGGGGATCTCCTACAATGAGCAGTTCTTC	CSLGGGGISYNEQFF
.	TRBV28	TRBJ2-3	14	TRBD1	TGTGCCAGCAGCCCAAGGGGACAGTCAAATACGCAGTATTTT	CASSPRGQSNTQYF
.	TRBV19	TRBJ1-3	16	TRBD1	TGTGCCAGTAGTCTTTTTGGGACAGGATCTGGAAACACCATATATTTT	CASSLFGTGSGNTIYF
.	TRBV15	TRBJ2-1	14	.	TGTGCCACCACCCCCCGCGGGGAATACAATGAGCAGTTCTTC	CATTPRGEYNEQFF